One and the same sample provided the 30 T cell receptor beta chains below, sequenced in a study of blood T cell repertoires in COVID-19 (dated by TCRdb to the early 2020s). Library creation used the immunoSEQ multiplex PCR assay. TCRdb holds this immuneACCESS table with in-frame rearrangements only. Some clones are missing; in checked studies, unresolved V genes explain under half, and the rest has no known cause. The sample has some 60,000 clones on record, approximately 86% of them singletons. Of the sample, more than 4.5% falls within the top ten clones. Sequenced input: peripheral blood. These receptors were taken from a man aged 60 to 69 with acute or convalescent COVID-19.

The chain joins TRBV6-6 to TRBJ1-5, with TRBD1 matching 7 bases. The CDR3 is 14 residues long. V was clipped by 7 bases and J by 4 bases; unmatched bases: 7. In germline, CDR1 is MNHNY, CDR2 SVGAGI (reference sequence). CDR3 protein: CASNLQGLNQPQHF. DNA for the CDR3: TGTGCCAGCAATCTACAGGGGTTGAATCAGCCCCAGCATTTT.

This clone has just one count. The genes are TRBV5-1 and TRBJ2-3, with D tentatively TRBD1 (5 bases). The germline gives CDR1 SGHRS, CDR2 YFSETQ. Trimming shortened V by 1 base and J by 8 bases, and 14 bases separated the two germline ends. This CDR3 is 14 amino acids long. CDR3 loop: CASSLSQGIGTQYF. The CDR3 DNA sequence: TGCGCCAGCAGCTTGAGCCAGGGTATTGGTACGCAGTATTTT.

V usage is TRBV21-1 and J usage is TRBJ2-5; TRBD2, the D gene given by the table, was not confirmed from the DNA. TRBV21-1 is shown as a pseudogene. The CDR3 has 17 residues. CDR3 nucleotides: TGTGCCAGCAGCGCACAAGCGGGGGGATCGATGCAAGAGACCCAGTACTTC. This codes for CASSAQAGGSMQETQYF.

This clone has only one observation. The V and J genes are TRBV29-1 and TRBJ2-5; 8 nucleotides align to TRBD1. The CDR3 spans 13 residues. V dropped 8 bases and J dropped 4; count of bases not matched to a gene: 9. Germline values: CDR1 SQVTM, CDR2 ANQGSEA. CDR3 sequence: CSTGQGRGETQYF. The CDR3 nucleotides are TGCAGCACCGGACAGGGACGAGGAGAGACCCAGTACTTC.

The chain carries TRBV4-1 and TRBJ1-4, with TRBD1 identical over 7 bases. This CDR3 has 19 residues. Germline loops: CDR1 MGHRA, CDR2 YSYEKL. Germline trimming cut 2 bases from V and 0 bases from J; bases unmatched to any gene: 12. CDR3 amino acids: CASSQFNRGLNPTNEKLFF. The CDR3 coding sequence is TGCGCCAGCAGCCAATTCAACAGGGGTTTGAACCCAACTAATGAAAAACTGTTTTTT.

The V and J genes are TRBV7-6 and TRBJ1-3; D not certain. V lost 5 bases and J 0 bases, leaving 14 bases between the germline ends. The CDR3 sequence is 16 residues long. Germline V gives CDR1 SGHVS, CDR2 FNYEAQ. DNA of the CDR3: TGTGCCAGCAGCCCCACCTTTGGGAGCTCTGGAAACACCATATATTTT. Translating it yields CASSPTFGSSGNTIYF. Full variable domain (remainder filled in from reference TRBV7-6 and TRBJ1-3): GAGVSQSPRYKVTKRGQDVALRCDPISGHVSLYWYRQALGQGPEFLTYFNYEAQQDKSGLPNDRFSAERPEGSISTLTIQRTEQRDSAMYRCASSPTFGSSGNTIYFGEGSWLTVV.

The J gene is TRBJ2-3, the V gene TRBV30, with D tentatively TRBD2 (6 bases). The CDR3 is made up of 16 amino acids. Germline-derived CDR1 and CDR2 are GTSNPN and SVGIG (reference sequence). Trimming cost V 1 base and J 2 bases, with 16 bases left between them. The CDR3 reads CAWSGTGAGPTDTQYF. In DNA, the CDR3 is TGTGCCTGGAGTGGGACCGGGGCGGGACCCACAGATACGCAGTATTTT.

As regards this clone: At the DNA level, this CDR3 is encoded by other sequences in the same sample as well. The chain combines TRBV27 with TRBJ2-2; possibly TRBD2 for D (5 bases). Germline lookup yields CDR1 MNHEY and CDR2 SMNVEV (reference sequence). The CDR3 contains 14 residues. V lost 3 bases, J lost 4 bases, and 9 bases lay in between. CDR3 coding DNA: TGTGCCAGCAGTTTCGGCGGGCCCACCGGGGAGCTGTTTTTT. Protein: CASSFGGPTGELFF.

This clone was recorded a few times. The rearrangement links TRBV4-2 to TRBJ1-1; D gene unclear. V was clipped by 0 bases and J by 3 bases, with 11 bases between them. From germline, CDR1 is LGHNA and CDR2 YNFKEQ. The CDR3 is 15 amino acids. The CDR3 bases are TGTGCCAGCAGCCAAGAGAGGCTGAGGGACACTGAAGCTTTCTTT. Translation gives CASSQERLRDTEAFF.

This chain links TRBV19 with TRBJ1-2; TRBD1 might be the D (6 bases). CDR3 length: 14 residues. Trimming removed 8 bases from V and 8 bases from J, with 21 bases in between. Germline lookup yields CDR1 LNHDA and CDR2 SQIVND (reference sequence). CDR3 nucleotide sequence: TGTGCCAGTGTTCCGGAGCGGGGGGCCAGAGGCTACACCTTC. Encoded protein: CASVPERGARGYTF.

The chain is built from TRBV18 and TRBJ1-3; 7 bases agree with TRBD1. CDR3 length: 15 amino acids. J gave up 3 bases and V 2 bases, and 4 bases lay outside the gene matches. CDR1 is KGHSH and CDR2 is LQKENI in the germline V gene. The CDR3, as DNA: TGTGCCAGCTCACCAACAGGGGCAAATGGAAACACCATATATTTT. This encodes CASSPTGANGNTIYF.

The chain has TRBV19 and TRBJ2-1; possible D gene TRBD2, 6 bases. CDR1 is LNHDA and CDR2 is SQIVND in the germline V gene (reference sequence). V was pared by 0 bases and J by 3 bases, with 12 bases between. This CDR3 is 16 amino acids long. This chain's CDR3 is CASSIDRVAVYNEQFF. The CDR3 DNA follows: TGTGCCAGTAGTATAGATAGGGTAGCGGTCTACAATGAGCAGTTCTTC. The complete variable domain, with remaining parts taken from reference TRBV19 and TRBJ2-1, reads DGGITQSPKYLFRKEGQNVTLSCEQNLNHDAMYWYRQDPGQGLRLIYYSQIVNDFQKGDIAEGYSVSREKKESFPLTVTSAQKNPTAFYLCASSIDRVAVYNEQFFGPGTRLTVL.

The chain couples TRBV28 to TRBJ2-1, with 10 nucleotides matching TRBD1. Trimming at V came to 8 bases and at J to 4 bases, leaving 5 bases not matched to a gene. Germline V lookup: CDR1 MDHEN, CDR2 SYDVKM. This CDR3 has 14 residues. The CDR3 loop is CASLPGQGYNEQFF. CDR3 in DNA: TGTGCCAGCCTCCCGGGACAGGGGTACAATGAGCAGTTCTTC.

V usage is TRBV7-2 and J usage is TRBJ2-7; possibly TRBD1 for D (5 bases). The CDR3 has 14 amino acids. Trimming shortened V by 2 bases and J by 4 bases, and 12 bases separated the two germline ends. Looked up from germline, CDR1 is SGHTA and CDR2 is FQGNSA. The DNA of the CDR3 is TGTGCCAGCAGCTTACGGGCAGCAGGGTACGAGCAGTACTTC. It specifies CASSLRAAGYEQYF.

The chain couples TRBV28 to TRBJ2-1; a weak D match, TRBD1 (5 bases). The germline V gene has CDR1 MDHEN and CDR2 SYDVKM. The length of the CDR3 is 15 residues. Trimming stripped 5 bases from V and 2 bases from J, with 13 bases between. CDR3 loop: CASSGSLGAYNEQFF. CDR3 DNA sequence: TGTGCCAGCAGTGGGTCTCTAGGGGCCTACAATGAGCAGTTCTTC. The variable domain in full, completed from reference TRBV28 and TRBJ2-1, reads DVKVTQSSRYLVKRTGEKVFLECVQDMDHENMFWYRQDPGLGLRLIYFSYDVKMKEKGDIPEGYSVSREKKERFSLILESASTNQTSMYLCASSGSLGAYNEQFFGPGTRLTVL.

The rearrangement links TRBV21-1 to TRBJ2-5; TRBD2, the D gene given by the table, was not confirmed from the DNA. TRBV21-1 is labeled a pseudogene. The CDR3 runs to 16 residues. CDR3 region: CASSTGTSGIQETQYF. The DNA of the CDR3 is TGTGCCAGCAGCACCGGGACTAGCGGTATCCAAGAGACCCAGTACTTC.

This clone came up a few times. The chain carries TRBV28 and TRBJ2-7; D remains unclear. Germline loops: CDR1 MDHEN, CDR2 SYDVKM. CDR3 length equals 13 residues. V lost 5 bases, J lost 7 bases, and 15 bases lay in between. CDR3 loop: CASSPRLFGEQYF. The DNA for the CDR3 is TGTGCCAGCAGTCCCCGGTTGTTCGGGGAGCAGTACTTC.

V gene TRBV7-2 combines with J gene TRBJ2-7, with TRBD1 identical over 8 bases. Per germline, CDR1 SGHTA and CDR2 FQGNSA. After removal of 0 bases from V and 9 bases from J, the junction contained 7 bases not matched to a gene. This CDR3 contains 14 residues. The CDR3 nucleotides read TGTGCCAGCAGCTTAGCGATGCAGGGGGCTGGGCAGTACTTC. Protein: CASSLAMQGAGQYF.

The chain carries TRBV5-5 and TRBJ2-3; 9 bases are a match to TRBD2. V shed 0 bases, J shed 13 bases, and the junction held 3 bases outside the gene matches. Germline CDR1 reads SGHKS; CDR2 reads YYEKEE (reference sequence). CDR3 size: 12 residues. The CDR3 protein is CASSLVAGGKYF. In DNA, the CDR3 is TGTGCCAGCAGCTTGGTTGCGGGAGGGAAGTATTTT.

The CDR3 is CASSRWPDTQYF. The CDR3 DNA reads as TGTGCCAGCAGCCGCTGGCCGGATACGCAGTATTTT. The rearrangement joins TRBV12-3 or TRBV12-4 to TRBJ2-3; D not resolved. This CDR3 contains 12 residues. The V and J ends lost 6 bases and 6 bases respectively, with 10 bases between them.

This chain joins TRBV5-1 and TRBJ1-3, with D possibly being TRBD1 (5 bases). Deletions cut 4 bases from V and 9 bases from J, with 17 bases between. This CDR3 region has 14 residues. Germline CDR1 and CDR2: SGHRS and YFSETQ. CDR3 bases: TGCGCCAGCAGCGCCGGACAATCTAGGGGCACCATATATTTT. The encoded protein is CASSAGQSRGTIYF.

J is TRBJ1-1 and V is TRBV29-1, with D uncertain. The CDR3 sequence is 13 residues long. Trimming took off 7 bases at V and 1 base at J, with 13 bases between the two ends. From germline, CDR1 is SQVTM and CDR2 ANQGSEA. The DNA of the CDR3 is TGCAGCGCAACAGCCTTCCAGAACACTGAAGCTTTCTTT. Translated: CSATAFQNTEAFF.

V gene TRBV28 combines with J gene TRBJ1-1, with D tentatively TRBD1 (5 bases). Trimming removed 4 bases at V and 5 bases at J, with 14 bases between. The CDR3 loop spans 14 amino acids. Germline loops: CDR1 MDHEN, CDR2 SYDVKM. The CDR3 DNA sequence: TGTGCCAGCAGTTCCAGGGCGATTGGAACTGAAGCTTTCTTT. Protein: CASSSRAIGTEAFF.

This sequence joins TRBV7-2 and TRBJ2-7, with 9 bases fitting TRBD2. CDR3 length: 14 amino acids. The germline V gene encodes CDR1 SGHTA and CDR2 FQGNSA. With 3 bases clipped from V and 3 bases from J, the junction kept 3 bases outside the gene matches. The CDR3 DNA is TGTGCCAGCAGCTTGGAGACTAGCGGCTACGAGCAGTACTTC. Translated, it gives CASSLETSGYEQYF.

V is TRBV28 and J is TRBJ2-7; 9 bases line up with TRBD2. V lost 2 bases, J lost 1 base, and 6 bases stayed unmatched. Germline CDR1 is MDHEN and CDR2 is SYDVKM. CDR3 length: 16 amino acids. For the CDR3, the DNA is TGTGCCAGCAGTTTAATCGGACTAGCGCATTCCTACGAGCAGTACTTC. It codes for CASSLIGLAHSYEQYF.

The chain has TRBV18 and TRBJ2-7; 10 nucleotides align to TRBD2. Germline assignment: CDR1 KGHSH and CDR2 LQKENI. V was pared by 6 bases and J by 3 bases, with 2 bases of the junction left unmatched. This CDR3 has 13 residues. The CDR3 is CASSRTSGYEQYF. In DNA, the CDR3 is TGTGCCAGCTCTAGGACTAGCGGCTACGAGCAGTACTTC. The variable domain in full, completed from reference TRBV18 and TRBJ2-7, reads NAGVMQNPRHLVRRRGQEARLRCSPMKGHSHVYWYRQLPEEGLKFMVYLQKENIIDESGMPKERFSAEFPKEGPSILRIQQVVRGDSAAYFCASSRTSGYEQYFGPGTRLTVT.

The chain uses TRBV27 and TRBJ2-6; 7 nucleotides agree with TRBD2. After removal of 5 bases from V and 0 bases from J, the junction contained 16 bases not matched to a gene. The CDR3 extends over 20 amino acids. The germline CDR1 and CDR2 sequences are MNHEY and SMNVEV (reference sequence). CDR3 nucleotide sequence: TGTGCCAGCAGTCCACTGGGGGGGGGAAGTTCCATCTCTGGGGCCAACGTCCTGACTTTC. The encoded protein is CASSPLGGGSSISGANVLTF.

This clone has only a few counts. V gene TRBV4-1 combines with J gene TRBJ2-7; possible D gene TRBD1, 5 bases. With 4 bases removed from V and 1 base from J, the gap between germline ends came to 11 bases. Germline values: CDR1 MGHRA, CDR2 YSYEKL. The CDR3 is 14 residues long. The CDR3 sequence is CASSPGHLSYEQYF. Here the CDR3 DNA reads TGCGCCAGCAGCCCAGGACACTTATCCTACGAGCAGTACTTC.

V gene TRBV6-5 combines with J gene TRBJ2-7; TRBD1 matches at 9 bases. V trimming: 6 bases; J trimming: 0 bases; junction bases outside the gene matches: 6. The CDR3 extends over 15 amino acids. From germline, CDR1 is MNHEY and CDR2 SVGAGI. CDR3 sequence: CASSNRGRDSYEQYF. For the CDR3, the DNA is TGTGCCAGCAGCAACAGGGGGCGCGACTCCTACGAGCAGTACTTC.

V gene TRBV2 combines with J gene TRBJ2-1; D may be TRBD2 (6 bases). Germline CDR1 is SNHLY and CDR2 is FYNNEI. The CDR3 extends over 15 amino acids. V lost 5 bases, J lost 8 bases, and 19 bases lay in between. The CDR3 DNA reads TGTGCCAGCAGTCGGGAGTTACTTTCATCGGATGAGCAGTTCTTC. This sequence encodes CASSRELLSSDEQFF.